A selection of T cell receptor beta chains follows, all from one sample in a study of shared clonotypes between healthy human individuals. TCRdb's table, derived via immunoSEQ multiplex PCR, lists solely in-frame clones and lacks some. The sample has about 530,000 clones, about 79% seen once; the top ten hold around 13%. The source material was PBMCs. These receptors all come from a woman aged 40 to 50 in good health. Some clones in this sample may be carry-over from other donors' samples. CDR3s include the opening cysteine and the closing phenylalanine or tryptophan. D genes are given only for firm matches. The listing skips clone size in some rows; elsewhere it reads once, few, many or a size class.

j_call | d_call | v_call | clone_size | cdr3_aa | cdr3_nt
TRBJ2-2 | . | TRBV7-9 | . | CASSKHSTSNTGELFF | TGTGCCAGCAGCAAACATAGCACTTCCAACACCGGGGAGCTGTTTTTT
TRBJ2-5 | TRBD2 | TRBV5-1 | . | CASSWSGSETQYF | TGCGCCAGCAGCTGGAGCGGGAGTGAGACCCAGTACTTC
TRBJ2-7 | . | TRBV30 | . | CAWSLGSSYEQYF | TGTGCCTGGAGTCTCGGCAGCTCCTACGAGCAGTACTTC
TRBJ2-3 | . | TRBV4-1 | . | CASSQLGVGTDTQYF | TGCGCCAGCAGCCAACTCGGAGTTGGCACAGATACGCAGTATTTT
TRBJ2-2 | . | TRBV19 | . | CASSIYRLTGELFF | TGTGCCAGTAGTATTTACAGGCTCACCGGGGAGCTGTTTTTT
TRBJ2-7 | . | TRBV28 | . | CASSSPRYLLFEQYF | TGTGCCAGCAGTTCACCCCGGTACCTACTGTTCGAGCAGTACTTC
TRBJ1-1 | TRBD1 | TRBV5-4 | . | CASSLGQGGPEAFF | TGTGCCAGCAGCTTGGGACAGGGAGGGCCTGAAGCTTTCTTT
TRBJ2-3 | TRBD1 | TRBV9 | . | CASSVWDRGGDTQYF | TGTGCCAGCAGCGTATGGGACAGGGGGGGAGATACGCAGTATTTT
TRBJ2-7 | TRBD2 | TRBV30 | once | CAWRGGTSDPYEQYF | TGTGCCTGGAGGGGGGGGACTTCAGACCCATACGAGCAGTACTTC
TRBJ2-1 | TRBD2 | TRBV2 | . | CASSATSGIGEQFF | TGTGCCAGCAGTGCGACTAGCGGGATAGGTGAGCAGTTCTTC
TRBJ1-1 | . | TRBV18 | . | CASSPPGSRGTEAFF | TGTGCCAGCTCACCTCCGGGAAGCAGGGGCACTGAAGCTTTCTTT
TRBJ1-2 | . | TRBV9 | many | CASSVRGTPYGYTF | TGTGCCAGCAGCGTACGGGGGACACCCTATGGCTACACCTTC
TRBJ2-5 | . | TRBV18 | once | CASSPFNIMEGGADF | TGTGCCAGCTCACCATTTAATATCATGGAGGGAGGAGCAGACTTC
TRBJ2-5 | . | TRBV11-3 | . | CASSFGPQETQYF | TGTGCCAGCAGCTTTGGACCCCAAGAGACCCAGTACTTC
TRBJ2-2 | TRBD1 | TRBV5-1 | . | CASSQGVRGAGELFF | TGCGCCAGCAGCCAGGGGGTCAGAGGCGCCGGGGAGCTGTTTTTT
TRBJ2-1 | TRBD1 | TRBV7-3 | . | CASSPQGAAYNEQFF | TGTGCCAGCAGCCCTCAGGGGGCAGCCTACAATGAGCAGTTCTTC
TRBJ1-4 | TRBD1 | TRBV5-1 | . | CASSWGTGGEKLFF | TGCGCCAGCAGCTGGGGGACAGGGGGTGAAAAACTGTTTTTT
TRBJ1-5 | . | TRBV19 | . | CASSMLYSNQPQHF | TGTGCCAGTAGTATGCTATATAGCAATCAGCCCCAGCATTTT
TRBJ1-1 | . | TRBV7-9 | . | CASSNRAAPGSEAFF | TGTGCCAGCAGCAACAGGGCGGCACCAGGATCCGAAGCTTTCTTT
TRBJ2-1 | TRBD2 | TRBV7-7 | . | CASSPGGPVNEQFF | TGTGCCAGCAGCCCGGGGGGGCCGGTCAATGAGCAGTTCTTC
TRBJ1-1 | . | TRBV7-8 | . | CASSPSVDTEAFF | TGTGCCAGCAGCCCCTCAGTAGACACTGAAGCTTTCTTT
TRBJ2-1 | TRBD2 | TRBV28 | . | CASKPGGSYNEQFF | TGTGCCAGCAAACCGGGAGGGAGTTACAATGAGCAGTTCTTC
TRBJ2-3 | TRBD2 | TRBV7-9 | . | CASSVPLAGGPSDTQYF | TGTGCCAGCAGCGTCCCCCTAGCGGGAGGGCCCTCAGATACGCAGTATTTT
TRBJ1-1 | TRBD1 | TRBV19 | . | CASSRTGIESEAFF | TGTGCCAGTAGTCGGACAGGGATCGAATCTGAAGCTTTCTTT
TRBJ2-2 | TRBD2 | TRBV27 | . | CASSWEAGGHDTGELFF | TGTGCCAGCAGTTGGGAAGCGGGAGGGCATGACACCGGGGAGCTGTTTTTT
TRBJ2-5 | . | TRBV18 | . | CASSPPGQETQYF | TGTGCCAGCTCACCACCGGGGCAAGAGACCCAGTACTTC
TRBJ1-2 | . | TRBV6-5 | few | CASSYSSGVRGYTF | TGTGCCAGCAGTTACTCATCAGGGGTACGTGGCTACACCTTC
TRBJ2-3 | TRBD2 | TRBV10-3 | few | CATSQRDSRDTQYF | TGTGCCACCTCCCAGCGGGATTCACGAGATACGCAGTATTTT
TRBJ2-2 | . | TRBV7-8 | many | CASSLDRADTGELFF | TGTGCCAGCAGCTTAGACAGGGCCGACACCGGGGAGCTGTTTTTT
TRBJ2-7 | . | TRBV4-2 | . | CASSQDIQDATYEQYF | TGTGCCAGCAGCCAAGACATCCAGGACGCTACCTACGAGCAGTACTTC
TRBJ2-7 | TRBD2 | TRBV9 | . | CASSVDASGRRYEQYF | TGTGCCAGCAGCGTAGACGCTAGCGGGAGACGGTACGAGCAGTACTTC
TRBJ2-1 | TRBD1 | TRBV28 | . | CASKRQGIYNEQFF | TGTGCCAGCAAACGACAGGGAATTTACAATGAGCAGTTCTTC
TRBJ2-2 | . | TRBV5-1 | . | CASSRGTTGELFF | TGCGCCAGCAGTCGGGGGACCACCGGGGAGCTGTTTTTT
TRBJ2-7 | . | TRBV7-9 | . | CASSFGDPSSYEQYF | TGTGCCAGCAGCTTCGGGGACCCGAGCTCCTACGAGCAGTACTTC
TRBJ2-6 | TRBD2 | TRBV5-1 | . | CASSPPLAGGGANVLTF | TGCGCCAGCAGCCCCCCATTAGCGGGAGGTGGGGCCAACGTCCTGACTTTC
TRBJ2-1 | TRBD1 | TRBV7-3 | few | CASSPGDRRKQFF | TGTGCCAGCAGCCCTGGGGACAGACGGAAGCAGTTCTTC
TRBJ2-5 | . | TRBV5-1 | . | CASSLVQETQYF | TGCGCCAGCAGCTTAGTGCAAGAGACCCAGTACTTC
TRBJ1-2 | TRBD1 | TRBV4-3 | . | CASSQEAEDRMLNYGYTF | TGCGCCAGCAGCCAAGAAGCCGAGGACAGGATGCTTAACTATGGCTACACCTTC
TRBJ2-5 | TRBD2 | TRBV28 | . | CASWGRGETQYF | TGTGCCAGCTGGGGGAGGGGAGAGACCCAGTACTTC
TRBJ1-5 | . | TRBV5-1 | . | CASSLGTVGQPQHF | TGCGCCAGCAGCTTAGGGACGGTAGGTCAGCCCCAGCATTTT
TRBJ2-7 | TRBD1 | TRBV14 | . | CASSLDRGSSYEQYF | TGTGCCAGCAGCCTTGACAGGGGGTCTTCCTACGAGCAGTACTTC
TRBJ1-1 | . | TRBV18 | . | CASSPPGGKDNTEAFF | TGTGCCAGCTCACCACCGGGCGGGAAAGATAACACTGAAGCTTTCTTT
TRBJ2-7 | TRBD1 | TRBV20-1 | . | CSARTGGMEYF | TGCAGTGCTCGTACAGGGGGCATGGAGTACTTC
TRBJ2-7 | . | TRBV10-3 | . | CAITDLYEQYF | TGTGCCATCACGGACCTTTACGAGCAGTACTTC
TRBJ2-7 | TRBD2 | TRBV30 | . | CAWSPDRGRTSGRGEQYF | TGTGCCTGGAGTCCGGACAGGGGTCGGACTAGCGGGAGGGGCGAGCAGTACTTC
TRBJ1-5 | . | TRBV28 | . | CASSYEFQPQHF | TGTGCCAGCAGTTACGAGTTTCAGCCCCAGCATTTT
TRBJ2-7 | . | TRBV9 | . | CASSVAGSVNEQYF | TGTGCCAGCAGCGTAGCCGGGAGTGTCAACGAGCAGTACTTC
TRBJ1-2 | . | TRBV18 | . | CASSPPGVLRTNYGYTF | TGTGCCAGCTCACCACCAGGAGTGCTGAGGACTAACTATGGCTACACCTTC
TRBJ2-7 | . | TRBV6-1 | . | CASSPSSYEQYF | TGTGCCAGCAGCCCAAGCTCCTACGAGCAGTACTTC
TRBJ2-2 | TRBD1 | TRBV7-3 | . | CASSLRGTGAGELFF | TGTGCCAGCAGCTTAAGGGGGACAGGGGCCGGGGAGCTGTTTTTT
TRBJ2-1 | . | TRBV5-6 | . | CASSLAGGRLGNEQFF | TGTGCCAGCAGCTTGGCCGGGGGGCGGTTGGGGAATGAGCAGTTCTTC
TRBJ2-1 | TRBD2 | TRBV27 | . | CASSFLTSGRTYNEQFF | TGTGCCAGCAGTTTTCTAACTAGCGGGAGAACCTACAATGAGCAGTTCTTC
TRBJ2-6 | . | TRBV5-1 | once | CASNLQTGANVLTF | TGCGCCAGCAACCTTCAGACTGGGGCCAACGTCCTGACTTTC
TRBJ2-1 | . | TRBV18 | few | CASSEDSREQFF | TGTGCCAGTTCCGAGGACAGCCGTGAGCAGTTCTTC
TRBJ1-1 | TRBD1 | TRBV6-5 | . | CASSYSGGLTEAFF | TGTGCCAGCAGTTACTCAGGGGGCTTGACTGAAGCTTTCTTT
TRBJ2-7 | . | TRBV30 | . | CAWRRTGAGAYEQYF | TGTGCCTGGAGGCGCACGGGCGCTGGGGCCTACGAGCAGTACTTC
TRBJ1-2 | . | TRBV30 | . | CAWSDVFLGYTF | TGTGCCTGGAGTGACGTCTTTCTTGGCTACACCTTC
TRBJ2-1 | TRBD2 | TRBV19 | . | CASSTSGRENEQFF | TGTGCCAGCTCGACTAGCGGGAGAGAAAATGAGCAGTTCTTC
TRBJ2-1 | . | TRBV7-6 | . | CASSLYEGRTDNEQFF | TGTGCCAGCAGCTTATACGAGGGGAGGACCGACAATGAGCAGTTCTTC